The 12 T cell receptor beta chains presented below share a single source sample, sequenced in a study of T-cell reconstitution after alpha-beta-depleted transplantation in children. Preparation of the TCRbeta library involved a method that used unique molecular identifiers. From the PCR reads, TCRdb called clonotypes with MiXCR, one entry per CDR3 protein. The profile shows 250,000 or so distinct CDR3 sequences, around 8% of them singletons. The source material was PBMCs, mostly from graft donor cells, sampled 180 days after TCRalphabeta/CD19-depleted stem cell transplant. The receptors shown here come from a male patient younger than 18 who had a stem cell transplant for acute lymphoblastic leukemia, so the T cells may come from the graft donor.

In this sample, this clonotype turned up many times. Here the CDR3 DNA reads TGTGCCAGCAGTCTCCGCGGGACAGGGGTCCCCTACGAGCAGTACTTC. It specifies CASSLRGTGVPYEQYF. J is TRBJ2-7 and V is TRBV12-3 or TRBV12-4; TRBD1 matches 10 bases. V shed 5 bases and J 2 bases; nucleotides not matched to a gene: 9. The CDR3 is made up of 16 amino acids.

The chain has TRBV20-1 and TRBJ2-1, with D uncertain. The CDR3 sequence is 12 residues long. The V end lost 1 base, the J end lost 8 bases, and 9 bases lay between the germline ends. Per the germline V gene, CDR1 is DFQATT and CDR2 is SNEGSKA (reference sequence). The CDR3 sequence is CSARGPYYEQFF. The CDR3 DNA reads as TGCAGTGCTAGAGGCCCGTACTATGAGCAGTTCTTC.

The V and J genes are TRBV2 and TRBJ2-3, with D possibly TRBD2 on 5 matching bases. The CDR3 runs 15 residues. Germline CDR1 is SNHLY and CDR2 is FYNNEI. Trimming pared 4 bases from V and 5 bases from J, leaving 16 bases between. This CDR3 is CASSARMEAIDTQYF. The CDR3 DNA is TGTGCCAGCAGTGCGCGGATGGAGGCAATAGATACGCAGTATTTT.

This clonotype was found many times. J is TRBJ2-7 and V is TRBV5-1, with 8 bases lining up with TRBD1. The CDR3 sequence is 14 residues long. The ends lost 1 base at V and 2 bases at J; junction bases unmatched: 2. Germline V CDR1 and CDR2: SGHRS, YFSETQ. CDR3 in DNA: TGCGCCAGCAGCTTGACAGGGGGACCCTACGAGCAGTACTTC. Protein product: CASSLTGGPYEQYF.

As for this clonotype: A single base separates this from a much larger clone, so it may be a read error. CDR3 bases: TGTGCCAGCAGCCAAGCGGCCTACAATGAGCAGTTCTTC. It yields the protein CASSQAAYNEQFF. The chain carries TRBV3-1 and TRBJ2-1; D is ambiguous. Trimming shortened V by 1 base and J by 2 bases, and 3 bases separated the two germline ends. Germline V gives CDR1 LGHDT, CDR2 YNNKEL (reference sequence). CDR3 length equals 13 residues.

This clonotype came up many times. Here the CDR3 reads CASSFWAGELFF. Written as DNA, the CDR3 is TGTGCCAGCAGCTTCTGGGCCGGGGAGCTGTTTTTT. The chain employs TRBV5-5 and TRBJ2-2; no clear D. The ends were cut back, 2 bases at V and 6 bases at J, with 5 bases in the middle. The CDR3 is 12 amino acids. Germline CDR1 and CDR2: SGHKS and YYEKEE (reference sequence). Complete variable domain (other parts from reference TRBV5-5 and TRBJ2-2): DAGVTQSPTHLIKTRGQQVTLRCSPISGHKSVSWYQQVLGQGPQFIFQYYEKEERGRGNFPDRFSARQFPNYSSELNVNALLLGDSALYLCASSFWAGELFFGEGSRLTVL.

This clonotype was seen at least ten times. The CDR3 here is CASSLTGGGGELFF. CDR3 nucleotides: TGTGCCAGCAGTCTAACAGGGGGCGGCGGGGAGCTGTTTTTT. The chain has TRBV12-3 or TRBV12-4 and TRBJ2-2, with TRBD1 identical over 9 bases. J was trimmed by 7 bases and V by 5 bases; bases with no gene match: 5. There are 14 residues in the CDR3.

This clonotype has more than one count but fewer than ten. This chain connects TRBV19 to TRBJ2-3; TRBD1 agrees at 7 bases. The germline V gene has CDR1 LNHDA and CDR2 SQIVND (reference sequence). The CDR3 is 15 amino acids. J gave up 0 bases and V 6 bases, and 6 bases lay outside the gene matches. Here the CDR3 reads CASRTGTASTDTQYF. Here the CDR3 DNA reads TGTGCCAGTAGAACCGGGACAGCTAGCACAGATACGCAGTATTTT.

At least ten counts were recorded for this clonotype. For the CDR3, the DNA is TGTGCCAGTAGTATGGGGGATTACAATGAGCAGTTCTTC. This sequence encodes CASSMGDYNEQFF. The rearrangement links TRBV19 to TRBJ2-1; D tentatively reads TRBD1 or TRBD2 (5 bases each). Germline loops: CDR1 LNHDA, CDR2 SQIVND (reference sequence). Trimming pared 3 bases from V and 4 bases from J, leaving 7 bases between. This CDR3 is 13 amino acids long.

This clonotype occurred many times. The rearrangement joins TRBV29-1 to TRBJ2-6; the D gene is possibly TRBD1 (6 bases). Trimming left V 3 bases short and J 0 bases short, with 6 bases between. The CDR3 totals 14 residues. Per the germline V gene, CDR1 is SQVTM and CDR2 is ANQGSEA. This CDR3 is CSVEDSSGANVLTF. The DNA of the CDR3 is TGCAGCGTTGAGGACAGCTCTGGGGCCAACGTCCTGACTTTC.

This clonotype occurred once. It may be a read error: a sequence one base away is much more abundant. This chain uses TRBV20-1 with TRBJ2-5; D call uncertain. The length of the CDR3 is 14 residues. Germline V gene lookup returns CDR1 DFQATT and CDR2 SNEGSKA (reference sequence). The V gene lost 8 bases and the J gene lost 6 bases, with 22 bases spanning the gap. For the CDR3, the DNA is TGCAGTTCCGCCTTAGGGCCCTGTTTGAAGACCCAGTACTTC. Translating it yields CSSALGPCLKTQYF.

The sample holds many counts of this clonotype. The genes are TRBV5-1 and TRBJ2-5, with a tentative D call TRBD2 (6 bases). CDR1 and CDR2 (germline): SGHRS, YFSETQ. The CDR3 is made up of 13 amino acids. The ends were cut back, 5 bases at V and 1 base at J, with 9 bases in the middle. CDR3 DNA: TGCGCCAGCAGGCTGGGACTCCAAGAGACCCAGTACTTC. It is translated as CASRLGLQETQYF.